This T cell receptor (beta chain) was found in a study of T cells in Graves' hyperthyroidism and ophthalmopathy. Whole-study findings and limits: Expanded thyroid clonotypes (above 0.001) were mostly also found in blood.

Regarding this clonotype: Its antigen is not known.

Ophthalmopathy in the patients scored at least 3 on Clinical Activity Score and at least 4 on NOSPECS grade, lasting under 3 months. Exclusion of patients followed from uncontrolled infection, other autoimmune disease, pregnancy or lactation. Orbital computed tomography and thyroid ultrasound, together with serum TRAb and thyroxine and clinical symptoms, were used for diagnoses. TCR beta CDR3 regions were amplified from RNA. In the first-round RT-PCR of the TCR CDR3, the HTBI primer set was used. TCRdb ran MiXCR on the multiplex PCR reads and lists one entry per CDR3 protein. This table has about 610,000 distinct CDR3 sequences, roughly 15% appearing once. The sequence was collected from a woman aged 40 to 55 with Graves' ophthalmopathy. The specimen sequenced was blood.

Written as DNA, the CDR3 is TGTGCCAGCAGTTTAAGCGGGACTAGCGGGTCAAATCAGTACTTC. Its translation is CASSLSGTSGSNQYF. The chain couples TRBV12-3 or TRBV12-4 to TRBJ2-7; 12 nucleotides match TRBD2. V trimming: 2 bases; J trimming: 10 bases; junction bases outside the gene matches: 9. The CDR3 covers 15 residues.